The 13 T cell receptor beta chains below were found in one sample sequenced in a study of cytomegalovirus exposure and HLA in healthy donors. This PCR relied on a set of 60 Vbeta primers and 13 Jbeta primers. Clones were sequenced by immunoSEQ multiplex PCR, and TCRdb holds only the in-frame ones, with some missing. This sample carries about 160,000 clones, 75% of them seen once, and the ten largest clones take 2.5% to 3.5%. Sequencing was carried out using PBMCs. The source of these receptors is a woman aged 45-65 years in good health and CMV-seropositive.

DNA for the CDR3: TGCGCCAGCAGCTCCGGGACAGGGAATAATCAGCCCCAGCATTTT. Protein product: CASSSGTGNNQPQHF. The chain joins TRBV5-1 to TRBJ1-5; 9 nucleotides align to TRBD1. CDR1 is SGHRS, CDR2 YFSETQ, per germline. With 3 bases clipped from V and 4 bases from J, the junction kept 5 bases outside the gene matches. The CDR3 length is 15 residues.

This rearrangement joins TRBV10-2 to TRBJ2-5; D not resolved. CDR1 and CDR2 from the germline V gene are WSHSY and SAAADI. With 6 bases removed from V and 0 bases from J, the gap between germline ends came to 11 bases. This CDR3 spans 14 amino acids. CDR3: CASRSTDDQETQYF. The CDR3, as DNA: TGCGCCAGCAGGTCTACAGACGACCAAGAGACCCAGTACTTC.

The V gene is TRBV7-9, the J gene TRBJ1-2; no clear D gene. Deletions cut 1 base from V and 4 bases from J, with 13 bases between. The CDR3 consists of 15 residues. Germline V gene sequence: CDR1 SEHNR, CDR2 FQNEAQ (reference sequence). The CDR3 sequence is CASSLGGATLYGYTF. CDR3 DNA sequence: TGTGCCAGCAGCTTAGGGGGAGCCACACTCTATGGCTACACCTTC. The full variable domain, rest sourced from reference TRBV7-9 and TRBJ1-2, is DTGVSQNPRHKITKRGQNVTFRCDPISEHNRLYWYRQTLGQGPEFLTYFQNEAQLEKSRLLSDRFSAERPKGSFSTLEIQRTEQGDSAMYLCASSLGGATLYGYTFGSGTRLTVV.

This clone was detected a few times. The V call is TRBV7-3, the J call TRBJ1-1, with TRBD1 matching 8 bases. Germline CDR1 and CDR2: SGHTA and FQGTGA. The CDR3 is 14 amino acids. The junction had 3 bases not matched to a gene; V was cut back by 5 bases and J by 1 base. The CDR3 nucleotides read TGTGCCAGCAGCATAGGACAGGGGAACACTGAAGCTTTCTTT. Encoded protein: CASSIGQGNTEAFF.

This clone was observed a handful of times. The chain is built from TRBV15 and TRBJ2-2; D perhaps matches TRBD1 (5 bases). The germline CDR1 and CDR2 sequences are LNHNV and YYDKDF (reference sequence). The germline V and J ends were trimmed by 0 bases and 5 bases, with 10 bases remaining between them. This CDR3 is built from 15 residues. CDR3 in amino acids: CATSRDRALTGELFF. CDR3 sequence (DNA): TGTGCCACCAGCAGAGACAGGGCTTTGACCGGGGAGCTGTTTTTT.

The rearrangement joins TRBV21-1 to TRBJ2-3; the table's D call of TRBD2 was not tested on the DNA. TRBV21-1 is an annotated pseudogene. This CDR3 is 14 amino acids long. The DNA of the CDR3 is TGTGCCGGCGGGGGGGCGCGCCCCACAGATACGCAGTATTTT. Residues: CAGGGARPTDTQYF.

The genes are TRBV7-8 and TRBJ1-1, with 7 positions matching TRBD1. The CDR3 extends over 14 amino acids. The V segment lost 5 bases and the J segment 4 bases; nucleotides outside the gene matches: 7. Looked up from germline, CDR1 is SGHVS and CDR2 is FQNEAQ. DNA for the CDR3: TGTGCCAGCAGCGCGACAGGGTTCGGCACTGAAGCTTTCTTT. Protein sequence: CASSATGFGTEAFF. The full variable domain, its missing parts supplied by reference TRBV7-8 and TRBJ1-1, is GAGVSQSPRYKVAKRGQDVALRCDPISGHVSLFWYQQALGQGPEFLTYFQNEAQLDKSGLPSDRFFAERPEGSVSTLKIQRTQQEDSAVYLCASSATGFGTEAFFGQGTRLTVV.

The CDR3 reads CASSETSGGTYEQYF. The DNA for the CDR3 is TGTGCCAGCAGCGAGACTAGCGGGGGAACCTACGAGCAGTACTTC. This chain joins TRBV5-4 and TRBJ2-7, with TRBD2 matching over 12 bases. The germline V gene has CDR1 SGHNT and CDR2 YYREEE (reference sequence). The trim removed 4 bases at V and 2 bases at J, leaving 4 bases unmatched. The CDR3 contains 15 residues.

The CDR3 spells CASSEEGGYYGYTF. CDR3 DNA sequence: TGTGCCAGCAGTGAAGAGGGGGGGTACTATGGCTACACCTTC. The rearrangement links TRBV2 to TRBJ1-2; maybe TRBD1 (6 bases). The V and J ends lost 1 base and 3 bases respectively, with 9 bases between them. The germline gives CDR1 SNHLY, CDR2 FYNNEI. The CDR3 is 14 residues long.

The chain carries TRBV29-1 and TRBJ2-1; 7 bases fit TRBD2. This CDR3 spans 15 amino acids. V was pared by 1 base and J by 8 bases, with 11 bases of the junction left unmatched. Germline CDR1 reads SQVTM; CDR2 reads ANQGSEA. CDR3 protein: CSVEGTSRNVDEQFF. For the CDR3, the DNA is TGCAGCGTTGAAGGGACTAGTCGGAATGTCGATGAGCAGTTCTTC.

The J gene is TRBJ1-1, the V gene TRBV7-2, with D perhaps TRBD1 (5 bases). V was cut by 6 bases and J by 6 bases, with 14 bases left in between. The germline V gene encodes CDR1 SGHTA and CDR2 FQGNSA. This CDR3 has 13 amino acids. In DNA form, the CDR3 reads TGTGCCAGCAGTTCCGGGACTGAGGCTGAAGCTTTCTTT. Protein sequence: CASSSGTEAEAFF.

Worth noting for this clone: One end of the junction fails to match germline, which may point to a read error. This chain connects TRBV27 to TRBJ2-3; TRBD1 aligns across 8 bases. The CDR3 runs 17 residues. Germline V gene data show CDR1 as MNHEY and CDR2 as SMNVEV (reference sequence). CDR3 amino acids: CASSQFPLRGRTGTQYF. CDR3 DNA sequence: TGTGCCAGCAGTCAGTTCCCCCTCAGGGGGCGCACAGGTACGCAGTATTTT.

This clone was seen once. The V call is TRBV9, the J call TRBJ2-1; maybe TRBD2 (6 bases). Germline V gene sequence: CDR1 SGDLS, CDR2 YYNGEE. CDR3 length: 14 residues. Trimming took 0 bases from V and 6 from J, leaving 10 bases between them. As DNA, the CDR3 is TGTGCCAGCAGCGTAGGGGATAGCGGCAATGAGCAGTTCTTC. It is translated as CASSVGDSGNEQFF.